What follows are 23 T cell receptor beta chains derived from one specimen sequenced in a study of human T cells and chemical hapten exposure. The time point denotes: patch test 1, 2 weeks after DPC sensitization. Regarding treatment: therapeutic diphenylcyclopropenone sensitization with weekly scalp DPC. TCRdb re-called the RACE reads with MiXCR, one entry per CDR3 protein. Of over 85,000 distinct CDR3 sequences listed, around an eighth are singletons. This specimen consisted of whole blood, obtained in connection with sensitization to the hapten diphenylcyclopropenone (DPC). The receptors derive from a middle-aged woman with alopecia areata. Some clones in this sample may be carry-over from other donors' samples.

This clonotype was seen only a few times. The chain links TRBV7-9 to TRBJ1-1; D ambiguous. Germline assignment: CDR1 SEHNR and CDR2 FQNEAQ (reference sequence). V was trimmed by 6 bases and J by 1 base, leaving 12 bases between them. CDR3 length: 14 amino acids. The CDR3 DNA reads TGTGCCAGCAGACCCGCCGACACGAACACTGAAGCTTTCTTT. Protein: CASRPADTNTEAFF.

As concerns this clonotype: A single base separates this from a much larger clone, so it may be a read error. The V call is TRBV18, the J call TRBJ1-1; the match to TRBD1 covers 9 bases. CDR3 size: 14 residues. Per the germline V gene, CDR1 is KGHSH and CDR2 is LQKENI. The CDR3 DNA follows: TGTGTCAGCTCACTGGGACAGGGGAACACTGAAGCTTTCTTT. It codes for CVSSLGQGNTEAFF.

This clonotype was counted at least ten times. V gene TRBV20-1 combines with J gene TRBJ1-6, with D possibly being TRBD1 (5 bases). V lost 1 base to trimming and J lost 3 bases, with 7 bases between them. The CDR3 sequence is 14 residues long. Germline V gene lookup returns CDR1 DFQATT and CDR2 SNEGSKA (reference sequence). CDR3 DNA sequence: TGCAGTGCTAGAGGGACACGCTATAATTCACCCCTCCACTTT. Protein: CSARGTRYNSPLHF.

This sequence joins TRBV28 and TRBJ1-5; D is ambiguous. CDR3 length: 12 amino acids. Germline assignment: CDR1 MDHEN and CDR2 SYDVKM. V was cut by 8 bases and J by 3 bases, with 8 bases left in between. The CDR3, as DNA: TGTGCCAGCTCCCCAGTCAATCAGCCCCAGCATTTT. Translation gives CASSPVNQPQHF.

This clonotype showed up many times. J is TRBJ2-2 and V is TRBV7-6; the D is unclear. Germline CDR1 SGHVS, CDR2 FNYEAQ. V was clipped by 5 bases and J by 7 bases, with 14 bases between them. The CDR3 sequence is 14 residues long. Here the CDR3 reads CASSQDRAGGELFF. CDR3 DNA: TGTGCCAGCAGCCAGGACCGCGCCGGCGGGGAGCTGTTTTTT. Drawing the rest from reference TRBV7-6 and TRBJ2-2, the complete variable domain is GAGVSQSPRYKVTKRGQDVALRCDPISGHVSLYWYRQALGQGPEFLTYFNYEAQQDKSGLPNDRFSAERPEGSISTLTIQRTEQRDSAMYRCASSQDRAGGELFFGEGSRLTVL.

The sample holds a few counts of this clonotype. The CDR3 bases are TGTGCCAGCAGCTGGGGACTAGCTGCCACCGGGGAGCTGTTTTTT. Translation: CASSWGLAATGELFF. V gene TRBV5-4 combines with J gene TRBJ2-2; the match to TRBD2 covers 9 bases. J lost 4 bases, V lost 3 bases, and 4 bases had no gene match. The CDR3 is 15 residues long. Germline V gene data show CDR1 as SGHNT and CDR2 as YYREEE (reference sequence).

This clonotype has more than one count but fewer than ten. The chain is built from TRBV7-8 and TRBJ1-3; D unclear. The germline V gene encodes CDR1 SGHVS and CDR2 FQNEAQ. V lost 4 bases and J lost 1, with 5 bases in between. This CDR3 is 13 amino acids long. In DNA form, the CDR3 reads TGTGCCAGCAGCTCCCTATCTGGAAACACCATATATTTT. This codes for CASSSLSGNTIYF.

The CDR3, as DNA: TGTGCCAGCTCACGCCTGGGACTAGCGGACGAGCAGTACTTC. This encodes CASSRLGLADEQYF. V usage is TRBV18 and J usage is TRBJ2-7; TRBD2 aligns across 11 bases. The CDR3 is made up of 14 amino acids. The V segment lost 4 bases and the J segment 5 bases; nucleotides outside the gene matches: 4. Germline CDR1 and CDR2: KGHSH and LQKENI.

This clonotype turned up a few times. J is TRBJ2-5 and V is TRBV29-1; D might be TRBD1 (5 bases). Germline V lookup: CDR1 SQVTM, CDR2 ANQGSEA. The CDR3 loop spans 13 amino acids. Trimming cost V 5 bases and J 4 bases, with 14 bases left between them. CDR3 in amino acids: CSVIGAARETQYF. CDR3 in DNA: TGCAGCGTTATTGGGGCCGCTAGAGAGACCCAGTACTTC. The full variable domain, with the rest looked up from reference TRBV29-1 and TRBJ2-5, is SAVISQKPSRDICQRGTSLTIQCQVDSQVTMMFWYRQQPGQSLTLIATANQGSEATYESGFVIDKFPISRPNLTFSTLTVSNMSPEDSSIYLCSVIGAARETQYFGPGTRLLVL.

This clonotype was seen repeatedly, ten times or more. The rearrangement uses TRBV20-1 and TRBJ2-7, with TRBD1 matching 7 bases. Germline lookup yields CDR1 DFQATT and CDR2 SNEGSKA (reference sequence). CDR3 length: 15 residues. The V segment lost 2 bases and the J segment 3 bases; nucleotides outside the gene matches: 10. CDR3 amino acids: CSARRRGQAVYEQYF. In nucleotides, the CDR3 is TGCAGTGCTAGAAGAAGAGGACAGGCCGTCTACGAGCAGTACTTC.

V is TRBV7-2 and J is TRBJ2-2; D not certain. Deletions cut 3 bases from V and 7 bases from J, with 9 bases between. Germline loops: CDR1 SGHTA, CDR2 FQGNSA. CDR3 length: 13 residues. DNA of the CDR3: TGTGCCAGCAGCTTGGATCAGAGCGGGGAGCTGTTTTTT. It specifies CASSLDQSGELFF.

The sample holds many counts of this clonotype. The chain combines TRBV27 with TRBJ1-5; D is possibly TRBD1 (5 bases). Trimming took off 3 bases at V and 7 bases at J, with 13 bases between the two ends. The CDR3 sequence is 14 residues long. Per the germline V gene, CDR1 is MNHEY and CDR2 is SMNVEV (reference sequence). The CDR3 DNA follows: TGTGCCAGCAGTTTGCAGGGCTTAGGGCAGCCCCAGCATTTT. It codes for CASSLQGLGQPQHF.

This chain links TRBV4-2 with TRBJ2-4; D is tentatively TRBD1 or TRBD2 (5 bases each). V lost 5 bases to trimming and J lost 2 bases, with 10 bases between them. Germline lookup yields CDR1 LGHNA and CDR2 YNFKEQ. The CDR3 runs to 14 residues. In DNA form, the CDR3 reads TGTGCCAGCAGCTTGGGGGAGTCCAAAAACATTCAGTACTTC. Residues: CASSLGESKNIQYF.

Comments on this clonotype: This may arise from a read error, as a much more abundant clone is one base away. The rearrangement uses TRBV20-1 and TRBJ2-3; 10 bases line up with TRBD2. CDR1 is DFQATT and CDR2 is SNEGSKA in the germline V gene (reference sequence). CDR3 length: 15 residues. Germline trimming cut 6 bases from V and 8 bases from J; bases unmatched to any gene: 14. The CDR3: CSAKELAGAVGTQYF. DNA for the CDR3: TGCAGTGCAAAGGAGCTAGCGGGAGCGGTCGGTACGCAGTATTTT.

The J gene is TRBJ1-1, the V gene TRBV10-3, with no clear D. Germline CDR1 ENHRY, CDR2 SYGVKD. Trimming stripped 8 bases from V and 3 bases from J, with 7 bases between. This CDR3 contains 11 residues. CDR3 in amino acids: CAIGRDTEAFF. The CDR3 DNA is TGTGCCATCGGGCGGGACACTGAAGCTTTCTTT.

This clonotype was seen many times. The chain employs TRBV28 and TRBJ1-4; the D gene is possibly TRBD1 (6 bases). The germline V and J ends were trimmed by 5 bases and 5 bases, with 12 bases remaining between them. Per the germline V gene, CDR1 is MDHEN and CDR2 is SYDVKM. The CDR3 runs to 14 residues. Here the CDR3 reads CASSLRQGNEKLFF. DNA of the CDR3: TGTGCCAGCAGTCTCCGCCAGGGGAATGAAAAACTGTTTTTT.

The chain recombines TRBV6-2 or TRBV6-3 with TRBJ1-5; D is undetermined. Germline V gives CDR1 MNHEY, CDR2 SVGEGT. CDR3 length: 15 amino acids. The germline V and J ends were trimmed by 6 bases and 0 bases, with 12 bases remaining between them. The CDR3 loop reads CASSPDGYSNQPQHF. The CDR3, as DNA: TGTGCCAGCAGCCCGGACGGGTATAGCAATCAGCCCCAGCATTTT.

The genes are TRBV5-4 and TRBJ2-3, with D tentatively TRBD2 (6 bases). Trimming took off 0 bases at V and 3 bases at J, with 11 bases between the two ends. The germline V gene encodes CDR1 SGHNT and CDR2 YYREEE (reference sequence). This CDR3 region has 15 residues. The CDR3 nucleotides read TGTGCCAGCAGCTTGGTCGGGGCGGGGACAGATACGCAGTATTTT. As protein: CASSLVGAGTDTQYF.

The chain carries TRBV11-3 and TRBJ2-5; D uncertain. Germline V gives CDR1 SGHNT, CDR2 YENEEA. CDR3 length: 13 amino acids. V was cut by 1 base and J by 1 base, with 4 bases left in between. In DNA, the CDR3 is TGTGCCAGCAGCTTAGGCATCCAAGAGACCCAGTACTTC. Translated: CASSLGIQETQYF.

This clonotype was recorded at least ten times. The rearrangement joins TRBV6-2 or TRBV6-3 to TRBJ1-1; 7 positions agree with TRBD1. This CDR3 comprises 14 residues. The V segment lost 7 bases and the J segment 0 bases; nucleotides outside the gene matches: 5. CDR1 MNHEY and CDR2 SVGEGT come from the germline V gene. DNA for the CDR3: TGTGCCAGCAATGTGGGACAGCTGAACACTGAAGCTTTCTTT. Its protein product is CASNVGQLNTEAFF.

In its sample, this clonotype was seen a few times. The chain carries TRBV6-5 and TRBJ1-5; no definite D call. V was cut by 4 bases and J by 2 bases, with 9 bases left in between. The V gene's germline CDR1 is MNHEY and CDR2 SVGAGI. The length of the CDR3 is 14 residues. CDR3 coding DNA: TGTGCCAGCAGTTCCGGGATGGGCAATCAGCCCCAGCATTTT. It codes for CASSSGMGNQPQHF.

The chain uses TRBV4-2 and TRBJ1-6; weak D call: TRBD1 (5 bases). From germline, CDR1 is LGHNA and CDR2 YNFKEQ. The CDR3 is 16 residues long. V lost 0 bases, J lost 6 bases, and 12 bases lay in between. The CDR3 DNA follows: TGTGCCAGCAGCCAAGATGGTCAGGGCCCTAATTCACCCCTCCACTTT. Amino acid sequence: CASSQDGQGPNSPLHF.

This clonotype came up a few times. The V call is TRBV10-3, the J call TRBJ2-7; 10 bases map to TRBD1. V gave up 9 bases and J gave up 6 bases; unmatched junction bases: 11. Germline V gene data show CDR1 as ENHRY and CDR2 as SYGVKD. The CDR3 runs 14 residues. DNA for the CDR3: TGTGCCATTAGAGGTGGGACAGGGGACCGCGAGCAGTACTTC. Protein sequence: CAIRGGTGDREQYF.